The 2 T cell receptor beta chains reported below all come from one sample, sequenced in a study of blood T cell repertoires in COVID-19. Some clones are missing from TCRdb's copy, which holds only in-frame ones; the method was immunoSEQ multiplex PCR. This sample has more than 95,000 clones, with around 86% found just once. Input material: peripheral blood. The receptors shown here come from a woman of 80 years or more with acute or convalescent COVID-19.

This clone was seen a handful of times. The chain joins TRBV9 to TRBJ1-6; TRBD1 agrees at 9 bases. With 3 bases clipped from V and 8 bases from J, the junction kept 3 bases outside the gene matches. The CDR3 runs to 14 residues. CDR1 is SGDLS, CDR2 YYNGEE, per germline. The CDR3 loop reads CASSDGQGYSPLHF. The CDR3 DNA is TGTGCCAGCAGCGATGGACAGGGGTATTCACCCCTCCACTTT.

The chain is built from TRBV19 and TRBJ1-5; D might be TRBD1 (5 bases). The CDR3 contains 14 residues. V lost 4 bases and J lost 9, with 16 bases in between. From germline, CDR1 is LNHDA and CDR2 SQIVND (reference sequence). CDR3: CASSSLRGDLPQHF. The CDR3 DNA reads as TGTGCCAGTAGTAGCCTACGGGGGGATTTGCCCCAGCATTTT.